The 14 T cell receptor beta chains listed next were all sequenced from one sample in a study of spatial heterogeneity in lung cancer. Each CDR3 protein is one row after TCRdb ran MiXCR on the 5' RACE reads. The sample contains over 85,000 distinct CDR3 sequences, approximately 19% of which appear only once. Specified time point: blood at routine non-recurrence follow-up after resection. The sequencing used PBMCs, collected at follow-up. The receptor source for this set is a male donor with early-stage non-small cell lung cancer.

This clonotype was counted between two and nine times. The V and J genes are TRBV12-3 or TRBV12-4 and TRBJ2-1; D remains unclear. There are 13 residues in the CDR3. V lost 3 bases and J 7 bases, leaving 10 bases between the germline ends. The CDR3 coding sequence is TGTGCCAGCAGTTTTTCGGCGGAGAATGAGCAGTTCTTC. Its translation is CASSFSAENEQFF.

The table lists this clonotype with a few counts. The V and J genes are TRBV6-5 and TRBJ1-1, with 10 bases aligning to TRBD1. The CDR3 is made up of 15 amino acids. The germline V gene has CDR1 MNHEY and CDR2 SVGAGI. The V gene end was trimmed by 6 bases and the J gene end by 1 base; junction bases not matched to a gene: 5. The CDR3 region is CASRGQGSGNTEAFF. Written as DNA, the CDR3 is TGTGCCAGCAGGGGACAGGGGTCGGGGAACACTGAAGCTTTCTTT.

V is TRBV7-9 and J is TRBJ2-3; the D is unclear. Trimming removed 5 bases at V and 5 bases at J, with 20 bases between. The CDR3 is 16 amino acids. Germline V gives CDR1 SEHNR, CDR2 FQNEAQ (reference sequence). CDR3 amino acids: CASSPDDFDRGDTQYF. Here the CDR3 DNA reads TGTGCCAGCAGCCCAGACGACTTCGACCGAGGAGATACGCAGTATTTT.

The table lists this clonotype with many counts. CDR3 protein: CASSPTANTEAFF. CDR3 bases: TGTGCCAGCAGCCCGACAGCGAACACTGAAGCTTTCTTT. This sequence joins TRBV27 and TRBJ1-1; TRBD1 might be the D (5 bases). Germline CDR1 and CDR2: MNHEY and SMNVEV (reference sequence). Trimming left V 6 bases short and J 1 base short, with 9 bases between. The CDR3 loop spans 13 amino acids.

This chain links TRBV19 with TRBJ2-7; possible D gene TRBD2, 6 bases. The CDR3 consists of 15 residues. Germline assignment: CDR1 LNHDA and CDR2 SQIVND (reference sequence). With 5 bases removed from V and 1 base from J, the gap between germline ends came to 15 bases. The DNA for the CDR3 is TGTGCCAGTAGTGCCTTCTACGGGACTTCCTACGAGCAGTACTTC. Translation gives CASSAFYGTSYEQYF.

This chain joins TRBV9 and TRBJ2-2; D gene uncertain. V lost 0 bases to trimming and J lost 4 bases, with 10 bases between them. Germline values: CDR1 SGDLS, CDR2 YYNGEE. The CDR3 runs 15 residues. For the CDR3, the DNA is TGTGCCAGCAGCGTAGGGCAGTCCTCCACCGGGGAGCTGTTTTTT. Translated: CASSVGQSSTGELFF.

J is TRBJ1-1 and V is TRBV20-1; D is uncertain. V lost 1 base, J lost 0 bases, and 3 bases lay in between. The germline V gene encodes CDR1 DFQATT and CDR2 SNEGSKA (reference sequence). CDR3 size: 12 residues. CDR3 sequence (DNA): TGCAGTGCTAGAGGTATGAACACTGAAGCTTTCTTT. Its translation: CSARGMNTEAFF.

There are many counts of this clonotype. This chain uses TRBV6-2 or TRBV6-3 with TRBJ2-1; 13 bases are a match to TRBD2. The CDR3 extends over 18 amino acids. Unmatched junction bases numbered 8, after V lost 6 bases and J lost 0 bases. Germline-derived CDR1 and CDR2 are MNHEY and SVGEGT. The CDR3 bases are TGTGCCAGCAGGACGGGACTAGCGGGGAGGCCCTCCTACAATGAGCAGTTCTTC. Encoded protein: CASRTGLAGRPSYNEQFF.

The chain combines TRBV7-2 with TRBJ2-7; 7 bases fit TRBD2. J was trimmed by 3 bases and V by 4 bases; bases with no gene match: 6. Germline CDR1 is SGHTA and CDR2 is FQGNSA. The CDR3 extends over 14 amino acids. CDR3 nucleotides: TGTGCCAGCAGCTATAGCGGGCCAAGCTACGAGCAGTACTTC. It specifies CASSYSGPSYEQYF.

Points on this clonotype: One base away lies a much larger clone, so this may be a sequencing read error. The genes are TRBV7-9 and TRBJ1-2; D call uncertain. Germline lookup yields CDR1 SEHNR and CDR2 FQNEAQ (reference sequence). CDR3 size: 13 residues. CDR3 sequence: CVSSLEQGYGYTF. The CDR3 nucleotides are TGTGTCAGCAGCTTAGAGCAAGGCTATGGCTACACCTTC.

This clonotype was found once. This chain joins TRBV7-9 and TRBJ2-5; 10 bases map to TRBD2. The ends lost 3 bases at V and 5 bases at J; junction bases unmatched: 0. The CDR3 runs 13 residues. Per the germline V gene, CDR1 is SEHNR and CDR2 is FQNEAQ (reference sequence). The chain's CDR3 is CASSLGLAETQYF. The CDR3 DNA reads TGTGCCAGCAGCTTGGGACTAGCGGAGACCCAGTACTTC.

This clonotype has more than one count but fewer than ten. The rearrangement links TRBV20-1 to TRBJ2-3; 11 positions match TRBD2. In germline, CDR1 is DFQATT, CDR2 SNEGSKA (reference sequence). This CDR3 spans 16 amino acids. Unmatched junction bases numbered 8, after V lost 5 bases and J lost 1 base. CDR3 sequence reads: CSAPASGRSGTDTQYF. The CDR3 nucleotides read TGCAGTGCTCCAGCTAGCGGGAGGTCGGGCACAGATACGCAGTATTTT.

A few counts support this clonotype. This chain joins TRBV7-9 and TRBJ2-1; D remains unclear. V lost 10 bases, J lost 15 bases, and 19 bases lay in between. There are 11 residues in the CDR3. Germline assignment: CDR1 SEHNR and CDR2 FQNEAQ (reference sequence). In DNA, the CDR3 is TGTGCCACCTTTCTAGGGATTCTTTGGTTCTTC. It translates to CATFLGILWFF.

The CDR3 nucleotides read TGTGCCAGCAGCTTAGCGTATGGCTACACCTTC. It specifies CASSLAYGYTF. This chain uses TRBV7-9 with TRBJ1-2; no firm D call. The CDR3 sequence is 11 residues long. Trimming removed 0 bases at V and 5 bases at J, with 1 base between. Per germline, CDR1 SEHNR and CDR2 FQNEAQ (reference sequence).